This T cell receptor (beta chain) came from a study of blood T cell repertoires in COVID-19. Per germline, CDR1 MNHEY and CDR2 SVGAGI. CDR3 length: 15 amino acids. V lost 0 bases, J lost 2 bases, and 10 bases lay in between. Source study methods: Amplification of reference gene primers was used by the study to estimate nucleated cell counts. Using immunoSEQ multiplex PCR, the repertoire was profiled, and TCRdb retains in-frame clones only, with some absent. V, J and clone size are those of that table, while D and trimming were read from the DNA. The sample lists about 50,000 clones, 90% occurring once.

The sample taken for sequencing was peripheral blood. This chain uses TRBV6-5 with TRBJ2-5, with unresolved D. This receptor was taken from a woman older than 75 with acute or convalescent COVID-19. In nucleotides, the CDR3 is TGTGCCAGCAGTTACTCCCCTTCCAGGCAAGAGACCCAGTACTTC. This sequence encodes CASSYSPSRQETQYF.